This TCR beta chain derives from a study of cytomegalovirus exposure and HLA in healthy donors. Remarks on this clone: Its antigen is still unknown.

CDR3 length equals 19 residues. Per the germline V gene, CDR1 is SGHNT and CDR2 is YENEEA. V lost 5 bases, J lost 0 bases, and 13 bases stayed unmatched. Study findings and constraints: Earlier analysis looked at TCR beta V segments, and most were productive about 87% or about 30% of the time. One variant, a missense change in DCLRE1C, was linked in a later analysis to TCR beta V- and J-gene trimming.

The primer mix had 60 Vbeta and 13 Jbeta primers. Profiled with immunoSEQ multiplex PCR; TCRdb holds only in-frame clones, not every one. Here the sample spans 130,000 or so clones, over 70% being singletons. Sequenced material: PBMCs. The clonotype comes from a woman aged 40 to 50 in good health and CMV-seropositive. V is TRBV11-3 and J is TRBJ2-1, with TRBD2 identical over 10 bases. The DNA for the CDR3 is TGTGCCAGCAGCACGAAAGCGGGAGGGCCCTTAAGCTCCTACAATGAGCAGTTCTTC. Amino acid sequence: CASSTKAGGPLSSYNEQFF.